The clone carrying this T cell receptor beta chain appeared a few times. Its antigen remains unknown. The trim removed 3 bases at V and 13 bases at J, leaving 16 bases unmatched. The CDR3 has 15 residues. Germline V lookup: CDR1 KGHSH, CDR2 LQKENI. This sample was included in a study of T-cell memory formation after mild COVID-19. About the research overall: For the most part, TCR clusters were specific to one donor.

Points from the study as a whole: Pre-infection memory showed some responding clones, and this suggested that cross-reactive memory joined. There was a balanced CD4/CD8 profile in clones contracting day 15 to 85, and later expanders leaned CD4+. CM and EM subsets held most contracting CD4+ clones; EMRA held CD8+ ones.

One entry per CDR3 protein results from TCRdb running MiXCR on the 5' RACE reads. The table includes about 400,000 distinct CDR3 sequences, 13% to 15% detected once. The J gene is TRBJ1-2, the V gene TRBV18; 8 nucleotides match TRBD1. The TCR sequence derives from a man aged 18 to 29 who had mild COVID-19 (a few samples of this study predate the infection). Cell type and time point are not known. Sequencing was performed on PBMCs or a T cell subset sorted from them (not recorded which). Here the CDR3 DNA reads TGTGCCAGCTCACCTACAGCCGAGGGACAGGCACTACGCACCTTC. This gives the protein CASSPTAEGQALRTF. Full variable domain (missing parts from reference TRBV18 and TRBJ1-2): NAGVMQNPRHLVRRRGQEARLRCSPMKGHSHVYWYRQLPEEGLKFMVYLQKENIIDESGMPKERFSAEFPKEGPSILRIQQVVRGDSAAYFCASSPTAEGQALRTFGSGTRLTVV.